This T cell receptor (beta chain) was obtained from a study of early T cells in non-severe SARS-CoV-2 infection. Via MiXCR, TCRdb re-called the 5' RACE reads, giving one row per CDR3 protein. The data contain about 66,000 distinct CDR3 sequences, roughly 10% of them singletons. Germline V CDR1 and CDR2: SSHAT, FNYEAQ (reference sequence). Trimming removed 2 bases at V and 4 bases at J, with 11 bases between. The CDR3 has 14 residues. As to this clonotype: What it binds is unknown.

Study-wide results and caveats: VDJdb-based annotation leaned toward anti-spike CD8 responses and missed private and CD4 specificities.

Material: whole blood. This rearrangement joins TRBV7-7 to TRBJ2-5; no reliable D call. The receptor was derived from an adult who was a healthcare worker with PCR-confirmed SARS-CoV-2 infection or an uninfected control (not recorded which). CDR3 DNA: TGTGCCAGCAGCTTACTAGGTGTGGGAGAGACCCAGTACTTC. Its translation is CASSLLGVGETQYF.